This TCR beta chain originates from a study of blood T cell repertoires in COVID-19. Overall study context: T cells, B-cell-depleted T cells, or PBMCs provided the cDNA or gDNA that served as material.

Authors' data handling: Amplified reference gene primers provided the basis for estimating nucleated cell counts. The table came from immunoSEQ multiplex PCR; TCRdb's copy has only in-frame clones and leaves some out. The V and J calls and clone size are taken from that table; D and trimming were inferred from the DNA. The sample holds around 260,000 clones, around nine tenths seen once. Germline CDR1 reads ENHRY; CDR2 reads SYGVKD. There are 14 residues in the CDR3. V shed 2 bases and J shed 1 base, with 5 bases lying between them. Material for sequencing was peripheral blood. The V gene is TRBV10-3, the J gene TRBJ2-2; D may be TRBD2 (5 bases). The TCR comes from a middle-aged woman who had recovered from COVID-19. In nucleotides, the CDR3 is TGTGCCATCAGTGAGCGGGAGAACACCGGGGAGCTGTTTTTT. Translated, it gives CAISERENTGELFF.